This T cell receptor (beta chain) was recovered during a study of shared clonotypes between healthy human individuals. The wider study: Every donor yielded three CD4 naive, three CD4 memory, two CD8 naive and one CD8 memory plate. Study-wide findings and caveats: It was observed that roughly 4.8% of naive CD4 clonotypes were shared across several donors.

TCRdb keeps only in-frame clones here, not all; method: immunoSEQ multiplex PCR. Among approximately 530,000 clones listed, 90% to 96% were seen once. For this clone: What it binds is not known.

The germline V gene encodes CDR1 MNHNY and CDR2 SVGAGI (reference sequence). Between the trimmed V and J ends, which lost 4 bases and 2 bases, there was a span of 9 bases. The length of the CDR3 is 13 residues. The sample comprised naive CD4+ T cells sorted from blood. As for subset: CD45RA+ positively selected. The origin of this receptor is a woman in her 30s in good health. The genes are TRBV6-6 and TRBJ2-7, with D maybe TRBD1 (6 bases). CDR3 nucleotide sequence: TGTGCCAGCAGTTCACGACAGGCCTACGAGCAGTACTTC. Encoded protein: CASSSRQAYEQYF.